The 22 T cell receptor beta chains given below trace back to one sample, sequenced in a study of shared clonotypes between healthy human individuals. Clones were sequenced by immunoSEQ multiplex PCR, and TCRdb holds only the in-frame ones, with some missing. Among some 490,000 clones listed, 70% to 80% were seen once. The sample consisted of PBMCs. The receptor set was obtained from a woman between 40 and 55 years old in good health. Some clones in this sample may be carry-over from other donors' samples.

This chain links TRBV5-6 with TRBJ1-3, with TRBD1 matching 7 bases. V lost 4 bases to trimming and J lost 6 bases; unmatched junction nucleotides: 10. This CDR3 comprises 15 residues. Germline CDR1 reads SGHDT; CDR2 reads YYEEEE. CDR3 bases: TGTGCCAGCAGCCGAACAGGGGAGTTTGAAAACACCATATATTTT. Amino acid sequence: CASSRTGEFENTIYF. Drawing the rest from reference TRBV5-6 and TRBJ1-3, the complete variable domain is DAGVTQSPTHLIKTRGQQVTLRCSPKSGHDTVSWYQQALGQGPQFIFQYYEEEERQRGNFPDRFSGHQFPNYSSELNVNALLLGDSALYLCASSRTGEFENTIYFGEGSWLTVV.

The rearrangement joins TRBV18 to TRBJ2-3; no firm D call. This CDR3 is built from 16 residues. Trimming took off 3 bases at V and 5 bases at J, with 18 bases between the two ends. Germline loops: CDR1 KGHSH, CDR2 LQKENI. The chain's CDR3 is CASSPRTEAWGDTQYF. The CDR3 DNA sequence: TGTGCCAGCTCACCCCGAACAGAGGCCTGGGGAGATACGCAGTATTTT.

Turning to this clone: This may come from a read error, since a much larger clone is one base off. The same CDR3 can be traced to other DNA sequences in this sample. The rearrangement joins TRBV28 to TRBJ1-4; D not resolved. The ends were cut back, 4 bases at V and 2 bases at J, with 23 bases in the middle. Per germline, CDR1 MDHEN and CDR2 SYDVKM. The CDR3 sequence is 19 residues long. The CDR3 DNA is TGTGCCAGCAGTTCCGAGGAATTTATGACGTGGAGCACTAATGAAAAACTGTTTTTT. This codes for CASSSEEFMTWSTNEKLFF.

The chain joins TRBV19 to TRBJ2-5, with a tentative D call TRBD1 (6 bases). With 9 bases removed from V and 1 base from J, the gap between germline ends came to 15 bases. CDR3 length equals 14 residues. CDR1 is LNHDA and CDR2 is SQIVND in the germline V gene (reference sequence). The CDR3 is CASRPRGSQETQYF. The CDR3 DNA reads TGTGCCAGCCGGCCTAGGGGGTCCCAAGAGACCCAGTACTTC.

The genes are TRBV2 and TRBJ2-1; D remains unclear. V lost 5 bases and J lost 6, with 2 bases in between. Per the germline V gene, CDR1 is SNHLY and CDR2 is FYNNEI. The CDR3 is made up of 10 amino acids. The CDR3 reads CASSSNEQFF. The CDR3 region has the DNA TGTGCCAGCAGTAGCAATGAGCAGTTCTTC. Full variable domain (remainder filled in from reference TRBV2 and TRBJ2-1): EPEVTQTPSHQVTQMGQEVILRCVPISNHLYFYWYRQILGQKVEFLVSFYNNEISEKSEIFDDQFSVERPDGSNFTLKIRSTKLEDSAMYFCASSSNEQFFGPGTRLTVL.

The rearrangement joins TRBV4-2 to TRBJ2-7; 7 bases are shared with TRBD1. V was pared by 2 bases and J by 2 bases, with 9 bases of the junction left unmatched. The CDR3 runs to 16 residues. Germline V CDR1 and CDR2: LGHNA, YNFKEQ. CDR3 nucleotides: TGTGCCAGCAGCCAATCCGCCGGGACAGTTGCCTACGAGCAGTACTTC. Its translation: CASSQSAGTVAYEQYF.

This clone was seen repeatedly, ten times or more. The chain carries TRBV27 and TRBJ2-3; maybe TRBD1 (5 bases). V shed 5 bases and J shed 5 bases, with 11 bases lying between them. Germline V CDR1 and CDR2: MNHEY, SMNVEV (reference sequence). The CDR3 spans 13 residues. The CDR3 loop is CASSTREGDTQYF. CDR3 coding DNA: TGTGCCAGCAGTACCAGGGAAGGAGATACGCAGTATTTT.

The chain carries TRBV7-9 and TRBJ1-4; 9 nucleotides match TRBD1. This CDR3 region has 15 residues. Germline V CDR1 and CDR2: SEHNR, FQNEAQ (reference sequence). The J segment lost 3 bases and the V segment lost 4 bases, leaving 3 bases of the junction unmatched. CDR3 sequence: CASSWDRVSNEKLFF. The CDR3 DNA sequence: TGTGCCAGCAGCTGGGACAGGGTATCTAATGAAAAACTGTTTTTT.

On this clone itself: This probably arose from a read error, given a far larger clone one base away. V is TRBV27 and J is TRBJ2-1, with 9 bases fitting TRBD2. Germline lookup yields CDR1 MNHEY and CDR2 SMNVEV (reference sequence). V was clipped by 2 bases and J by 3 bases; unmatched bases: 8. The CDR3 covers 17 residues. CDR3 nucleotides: TGTGCCAGCAGTTTAGCTAGCGGGACCTCAATCTACAATGAGCAGTTCTTC. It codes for CASSLASGTSIYNEQFF.

The CDR3 region is CASSAGLRYEQYF. DNA of the CDR3: TGTGCCAGCAGCGCGGGACTACGGTACGAGCAGTACTTC. The V and J genes are TRBV5-4 and TRBJ2-7; 7 nucleotides line up with TRBD2. The junction had 5 bases not matched to a gene; V was cut back by 4 bases and J by 4 bases. Germline CDR1 SGHNT, CDR2 YYREEE (reference sequence). There are 13 residues in the CDR3. Supplemented by reference TRBV5-4 and TRBJ2-7, the full variable domain reads ETGVTQSPTHLIKTRGQQVTLRCSSQSGHNTVSWYQQALGQGPQFIFQYYREEENGRGNFPPRFSGLQFPNYSSELNVNALELDDSALYLCASSAGLRYEQYFGPGTRLTVT.

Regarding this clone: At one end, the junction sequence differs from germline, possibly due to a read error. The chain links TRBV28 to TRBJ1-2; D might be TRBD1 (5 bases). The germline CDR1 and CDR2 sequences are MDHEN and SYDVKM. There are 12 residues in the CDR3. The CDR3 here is CASGFRGYGYTF. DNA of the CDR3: TGTGCCAGCGGTTTCCGGGGGTATGGCTACACCTTC.

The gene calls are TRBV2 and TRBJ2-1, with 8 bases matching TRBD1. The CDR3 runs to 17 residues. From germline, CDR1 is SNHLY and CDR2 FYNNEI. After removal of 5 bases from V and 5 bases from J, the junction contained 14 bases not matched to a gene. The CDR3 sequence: CASSPPRRTGKDNEQFF. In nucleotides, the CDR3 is TGTGCCAGCAGTCCCCCCCGCCGGACAGGGAAAGACAATGAGCAGTTCTTC.

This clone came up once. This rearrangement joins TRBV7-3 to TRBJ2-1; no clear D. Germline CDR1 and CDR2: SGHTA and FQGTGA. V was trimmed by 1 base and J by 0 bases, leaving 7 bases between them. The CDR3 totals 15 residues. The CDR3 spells CASSLRDGSYNEQFF. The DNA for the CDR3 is TGTGCCAGCAGCTTAAGAGACGGCTCCTACAATGAGCAGTTCTTC.

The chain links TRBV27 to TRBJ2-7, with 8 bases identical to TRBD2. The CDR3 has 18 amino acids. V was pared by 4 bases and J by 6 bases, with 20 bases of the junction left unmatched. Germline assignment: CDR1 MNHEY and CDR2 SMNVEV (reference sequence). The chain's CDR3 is CASSCGEAGDSGGGEQYF. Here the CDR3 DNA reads TGTGCCAGCAGTTGTGGAGAAGCGGGAGACAGTGGTGGAGGCGAGCAGTACTTC.

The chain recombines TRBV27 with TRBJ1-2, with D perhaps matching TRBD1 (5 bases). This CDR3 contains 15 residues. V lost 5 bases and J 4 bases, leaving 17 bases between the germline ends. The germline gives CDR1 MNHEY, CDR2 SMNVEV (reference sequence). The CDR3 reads CASSPDMLDTYGYTF. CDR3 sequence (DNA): TGTGCCAGCAGTCCCGATATGTTGGACACCTATGGCTACACCTTC.

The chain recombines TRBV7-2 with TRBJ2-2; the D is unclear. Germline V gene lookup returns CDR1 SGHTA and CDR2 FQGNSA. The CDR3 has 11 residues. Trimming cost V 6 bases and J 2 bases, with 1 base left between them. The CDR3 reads CASSNTGELFF. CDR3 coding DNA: TGTGCCAGCAGTAACACCGGGGAGCTGTTTTTT.

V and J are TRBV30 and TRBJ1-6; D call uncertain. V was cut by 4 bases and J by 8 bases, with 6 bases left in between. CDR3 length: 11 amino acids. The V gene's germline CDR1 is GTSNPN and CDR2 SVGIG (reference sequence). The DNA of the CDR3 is TGTGCCTGGAACATTGATTCACCCCTCCACTTT. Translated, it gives CAWNIDSPLHF.

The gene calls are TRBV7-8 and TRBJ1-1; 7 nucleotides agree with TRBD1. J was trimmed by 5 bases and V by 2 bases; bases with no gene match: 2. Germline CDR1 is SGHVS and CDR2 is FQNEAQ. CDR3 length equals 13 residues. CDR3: CASSLWGQTEAFF. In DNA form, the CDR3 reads TGTGCCAGCAGCTTATGGGGACAGACTGAAGCTTTCTTT.

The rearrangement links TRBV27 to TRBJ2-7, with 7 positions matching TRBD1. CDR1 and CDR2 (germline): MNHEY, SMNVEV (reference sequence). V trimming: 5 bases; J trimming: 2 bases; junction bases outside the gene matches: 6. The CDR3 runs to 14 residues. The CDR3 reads CASSTTGLTYEQYF. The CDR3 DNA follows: TGTGCCAGCAGTACGACAGGGCTCACCTACGAGCAGTACTTC.

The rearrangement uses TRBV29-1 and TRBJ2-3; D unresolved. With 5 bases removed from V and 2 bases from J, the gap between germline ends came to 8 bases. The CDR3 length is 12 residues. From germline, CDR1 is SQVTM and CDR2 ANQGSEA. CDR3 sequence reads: CSVNFYTDTQYF. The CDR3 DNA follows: TGCAGCGTTAATTTCTACACAGATACGCAGTATTTT.

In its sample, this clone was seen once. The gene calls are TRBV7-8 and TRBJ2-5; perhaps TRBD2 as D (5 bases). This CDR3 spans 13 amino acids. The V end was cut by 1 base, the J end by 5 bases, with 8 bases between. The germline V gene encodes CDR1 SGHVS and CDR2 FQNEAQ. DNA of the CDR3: TGTGCCAGCAGCTTAGTAGCGCCGGAGACCCAGTACTTC. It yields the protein CASSLVAPETQYF. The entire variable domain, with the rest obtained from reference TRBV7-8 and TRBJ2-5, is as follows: GAGVSQSPRYKVAKRGQDVALRCDPISGHVSLFWYQQALGQGPEFLTYFQNEAQLDKSGLPSDRFFAERPEGSVSTLKIQRTQQEDSAVYLCASSLVAPETQYFGPGTRLLVL.

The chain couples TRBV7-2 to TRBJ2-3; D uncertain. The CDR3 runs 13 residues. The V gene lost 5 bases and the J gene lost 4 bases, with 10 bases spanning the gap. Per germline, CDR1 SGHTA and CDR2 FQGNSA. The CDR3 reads CASSPHIPDTQYF. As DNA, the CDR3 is TGTGCCAGCAGCCCTCATATCCCAGATACGCAGTATTTT.